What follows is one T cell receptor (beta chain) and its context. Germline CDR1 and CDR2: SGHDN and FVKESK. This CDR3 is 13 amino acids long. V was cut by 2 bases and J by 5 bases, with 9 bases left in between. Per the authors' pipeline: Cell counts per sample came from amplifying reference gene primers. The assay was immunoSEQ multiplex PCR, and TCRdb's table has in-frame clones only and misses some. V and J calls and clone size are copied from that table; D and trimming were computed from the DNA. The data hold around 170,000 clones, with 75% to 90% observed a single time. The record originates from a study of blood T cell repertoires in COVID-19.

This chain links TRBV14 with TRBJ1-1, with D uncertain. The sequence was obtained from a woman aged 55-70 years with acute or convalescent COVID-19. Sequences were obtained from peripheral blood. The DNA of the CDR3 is TGTGCCAGCAGCCAAAGGAGGGAGACTGAAGCTTTCTTT. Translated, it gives CASSQRRETEAFF.